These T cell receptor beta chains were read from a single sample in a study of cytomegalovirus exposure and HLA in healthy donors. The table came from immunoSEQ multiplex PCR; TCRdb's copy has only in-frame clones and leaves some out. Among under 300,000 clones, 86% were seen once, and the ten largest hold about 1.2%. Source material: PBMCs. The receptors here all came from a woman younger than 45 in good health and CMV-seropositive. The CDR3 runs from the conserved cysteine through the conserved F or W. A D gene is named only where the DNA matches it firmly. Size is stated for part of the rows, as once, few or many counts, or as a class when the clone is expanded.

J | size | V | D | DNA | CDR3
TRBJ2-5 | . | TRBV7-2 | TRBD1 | TGTGCCAGCAGCCCTAGGACAGGCGCGGTATGGCTGACCCAGTACTTC | CASSPRTGAVWLTQYF
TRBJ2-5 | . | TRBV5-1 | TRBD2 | TGCGCCAGCAGCTTACAGGTAGCGGGAGGCCCGGAGACCCAGTACTTC | CASSLQVAGGPETQYF
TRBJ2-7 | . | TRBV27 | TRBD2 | TGTGCCAGCAGTCTACGGACTAGCGGCTCCTACGAGCAGTACTTC | CASSLRTSGSYEQYF
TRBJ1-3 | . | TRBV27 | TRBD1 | TGTGCCAGCAGTTTAAAGGGGGCGTATGGAAACACCATATATTTT | CASSLKGAYGNTIYF
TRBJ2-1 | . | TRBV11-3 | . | TGTGCCAGCAGCGGTGGAGGGAATGAGCAGTTCTTC | CASSGGGNEQFF
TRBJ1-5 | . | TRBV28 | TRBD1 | TGTGCCAGCAGACGGAGGTCGGGACAGGGCTCCAATCAGCCCCAGCATTTT | CASRRRSGQGSNQPQHF
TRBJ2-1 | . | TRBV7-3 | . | TGTGCCACCTCCTTGCGGACTGACAATGAGCAGTTCTTC | CATSLRTDNEQFF
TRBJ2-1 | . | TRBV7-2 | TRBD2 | TGTGCCAGCAGCTTAGCGTCGCGGGAGACCCCCTACAATGAGCAGTTCTTC | CASSLASRETPYNEQFF
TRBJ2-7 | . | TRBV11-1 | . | TGTGCCAGCAGCTTAGTTTTTGAGACATCGAGAGCCTACGAGCAGTACTTC | CASSLVFETSRAYEQYF
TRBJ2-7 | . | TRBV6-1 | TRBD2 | TGTGCCAGCAGACTAGCGGGAGGTTACTACGAGCAGTACTTC | CASRLAGGYYEQYF
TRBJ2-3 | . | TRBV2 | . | TGTGCCAGCAGTGTAGGACATAGCACAGATACGCAGTATTTT | CASSVGHSTDTQYF
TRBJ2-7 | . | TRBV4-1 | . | TGCGCCAGCAGCCAAGTGGGGGGGCCCAACGAGCAGTACTTC | CASSQVGGPNEQYF
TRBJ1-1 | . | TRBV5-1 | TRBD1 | TGCGCCAGCAGCTTGCAACCGGACAGGGGGCGAGATACTGAAGCTTTCTTT | CASSLQPDRGRDTEAFF
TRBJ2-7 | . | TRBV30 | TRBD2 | TGTGCCTGGAGTTCGGGACTAGGAGGTAACGAGCAGTACTTC | CAWSSGLGGNEQYF
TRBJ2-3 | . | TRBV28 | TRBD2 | TGTGCCAGCAGCCCCGGGGGGAGGCGGACAGATACGCAGTATTTT | CASSPGGRRTDTQYF
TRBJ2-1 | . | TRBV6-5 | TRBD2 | TGTGCCAGCAAGTTCCGGGGGGGTGATTACAATGAGCAGTTCTTC | CASKFRGGDYNEQFF
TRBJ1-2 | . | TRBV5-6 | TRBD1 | TGTGCCAGCAGCTTGTTTGGACAGGGGAGGGATGGCTACACCTTC | CASSLFGQGRDGYTF
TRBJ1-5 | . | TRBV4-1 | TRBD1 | TGCGCCAGCAGGGGACAGGGGGTCAATCAGCCCCAGCATTTT | CASRGQGVNQPQHF
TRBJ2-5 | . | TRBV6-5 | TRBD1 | TGTGCCAGCAGTGAGGGGGCAGGAGAGACCCAGTACTTC | CASSEGAGETQYF
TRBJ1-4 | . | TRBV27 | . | TGTGCCAGCCGGCGGGGGACTGGGCGAGAAAAACTGTTTTTT | CASRRGTGREKLFF
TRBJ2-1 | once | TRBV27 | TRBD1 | TGTGCCAGCAGTGGACAGGGACCCTACTACAATGAGCAGTTCTTC | CASSGQGPYYNEQFF
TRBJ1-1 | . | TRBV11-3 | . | TGTGCCAGCAGCTTATACATGAACACTGAAGCTTTCTTT | CASSLYMNTEAFF
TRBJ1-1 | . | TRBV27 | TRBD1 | TGTGCCAGCAGGACAGGGGGCGGGGGGGGCACTGAAGCTTTCTTT | CASRTGGGGGTEAFF
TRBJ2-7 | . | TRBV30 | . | TGTGCCTGGAACACAGGGCTCGGGTACGAGCAGTACTTC | CAWNTGLGYEQYF
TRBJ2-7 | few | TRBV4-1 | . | TGCGCCAGCAGCCAAGCGAATAGCGGTCCCTACGAGCAGTACTTC | CASSQANSGPYEQYF
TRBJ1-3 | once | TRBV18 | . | TGTGCCAGCTCACCATCCGTTGTCTCTGGAAACACCATATATTTT | CASSPSVVSGNTIYF
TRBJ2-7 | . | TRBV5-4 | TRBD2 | TGTGCCAGCAGCTCTTCCAGCGGGAGGACCTACGAGCAGTACTTC | CASSSSSGRTYEQYF
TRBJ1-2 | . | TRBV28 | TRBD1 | TGTGCCAGCAGTAGGGGGACAGGGGATGGCTACACCTTC | CASSRGTGDGYTF
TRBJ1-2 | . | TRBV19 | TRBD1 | TGTGCCAGTAGTATCCAGGGACAGGGGAGGAATGGCTACACCTTC | CASSIQGQGRNGYTF
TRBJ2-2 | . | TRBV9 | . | TGTGCCAGCAGCGCACTTTATGGGGAGCTGTTTTTT | CASSALYGELFF
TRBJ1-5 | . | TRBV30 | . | TGTGCCTGGAGTGAAGATGACAACCAGCATTTT | CAWSEDDNQHF
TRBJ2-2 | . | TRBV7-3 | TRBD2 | TGTGCCAGCAGCTGGACTAGCGGGAGGGCCGTACCCGGGGAGCTGTTTTTT | CASSWTSGRAVPGELFF
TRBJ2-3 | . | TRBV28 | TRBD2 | TGTGCCAGCAGTTTACCATTGGGGGGGACTAGCGGAATTGGCGATACGCAGTATTTT | CASSLPLGGTSGIGDTQYF
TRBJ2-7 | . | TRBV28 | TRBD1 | TGTGCCAGCAGTGCCTACGGGACAGGGGATTTAGGCGAGCAGTACTTC | CASSAYGTGDLGEQYF
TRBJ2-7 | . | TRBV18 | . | TGTGCCAGCTCACGAGGCCCTGGCGTATCCTACGAGCAGTACTTC | CASSRGPGVSYEQYF
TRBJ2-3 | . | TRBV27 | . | TGTGCCAGCAGTTTAGATAGAAGCACAGATACGCAGTATTTT | CASSLDRSTDTQYF
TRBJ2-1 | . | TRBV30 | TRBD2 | TGTGCCTGGAGTGTACGACTAGCGGGAGGAGAGCAATTCTTC | CAWSVRLAGGEQFF
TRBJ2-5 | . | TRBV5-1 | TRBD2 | TGCGCCAGCAGCTCCCAGGGAGGGCAAGAGACCCAGTACTTC | CASSSQGGQETQYF
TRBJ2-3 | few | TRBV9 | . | TGTGCCAGCAGCGTAGTGGGCAACACAGATACGCAGTATTTT | CASSVVGNTDTQYF
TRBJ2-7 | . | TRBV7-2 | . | TGTGCCAGCAGCTTACTGGCAGGTACCTACGAGCAGTACTTC | CASSLLAGTYEQYF
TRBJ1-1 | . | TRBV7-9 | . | TGTGCCAGCATTGTTCAGGAACAAGAAGCTTTCTTT | CASIVQEQEAFF
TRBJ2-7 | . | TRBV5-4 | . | TGTGCCAGCAGCTGGGACGGGAGTGCAACCTACGAGCAGTACTTC | CASSWDGSATYEQYF
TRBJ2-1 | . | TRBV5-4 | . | TGTGCCAGCAGCTCTTCTAGCGTCTCCTACAATGAGCAGTTCTTC | CASSSSSVSYNEQFF
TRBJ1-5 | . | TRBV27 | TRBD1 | TGTGCCAGCAGTGTAGGGGACAGAAGCAATCAGCCCCAGCATTTT | CASSVGDRSNQPQHF
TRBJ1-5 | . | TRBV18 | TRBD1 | TGTGCCAGCTCACAACTAGACAGGGAGGAGCAGCCCCAGCATTTT | CASSQLDREEQPQHF
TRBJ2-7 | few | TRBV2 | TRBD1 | TGTGCCAGCAGTGGGACAGGGGAGGACGAGCAGTACTTC | CASSGTGEDEQYF
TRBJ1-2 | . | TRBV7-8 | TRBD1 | TGTGCCAGCAGCTTTCAAGACAGGGGGCGAGGGAGCTACACCTTC | CASSFQDRGRGSYTF
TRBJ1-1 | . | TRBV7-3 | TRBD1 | TGTGCCAGCAGCTTATACAGGGGGGAGGAAGCTTTCTTT | CASSLYRGEEAFF
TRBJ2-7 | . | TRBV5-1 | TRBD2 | TGCGCCAGCAGCGCGCTAGCGGGCATTACCTACGAGCAGTACTTC | CASSALAGITYEQYF
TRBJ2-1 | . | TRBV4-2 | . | TGTGCCAGCAGCCAAGATCCTCTGGACAGCGAGCAGTTCTTC | CASSQDPLDSEQFF
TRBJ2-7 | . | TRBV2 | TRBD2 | TGTGCCAGCACAGTCCTAGCGGGAGTCGAGCAGTACTTC | CASTVLAGVEQYF
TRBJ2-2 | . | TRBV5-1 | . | TGCGCCAGCAGCTTGGTAAACACCGGGGAGCTGTTTTTT | CASSLVNTGELFF
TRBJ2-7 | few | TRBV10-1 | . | TGCGCCAGCAGTGAAGGCGGCAGGGCCTACGAGCAGTACTTC | CASSEGGRAYEQYF